This TCR beta chain was captured in a study of T cell changes during pregnancy in multiple sclerosis (dated 2019 in TCRdb). In terms of the full investigation: Changes in the T cell repertoire over the course of pregnancy were examined in this study in women with multiple sclerosis.

Trimmed from V: 8 bases; trimmed from J: 5 bases; junction bases lacking a gene match: 5. The CDR3 spans 13 residues, from the cysteine through the phenylalanine. The kept DNA is CDR3 alone, 39 bases in frame from the first base. CDR1 and CDR2 (SGHDN, FVKESK) derive from the germline V gene. Remarks on this clone: Its antigen remains undetermined. No base qualities exist here, and no much larger clone lies one base off it.

The library was prepared using the immunoSEQ multiplex PCR assay. TCRdb holds this immuneACCESS table with in-frame rearrangements only. Some clones are missing; in checked studies, unresolved V genes explain under half, and the rest has no known cause. The sample has about 27,000 clones on record, 89% of them singletons. 16% of the sample is held by the ten biggest clonotypes. The receptor's source is a female donor with multiple sclerosis, enrolled in a pregnancy study. This specimen was CD8+ T cells from peripheral blood mononuclear cells, taken in the second trimester of pregnancy. The chain employs TRBV14 and TRBJ1-1, and TRBD1 matches 10 of the central bases. CDR3 loop: CASGQGGYTEAFF. The sequenced DNA is TGTGCCAGCGGACAGGGGGGGTATACTGAAGCTTTCTTT.